This TCR beta chain stems from a study of blood T cell repertoires in COVID-19. On the study more broadly: In each case, the material was cDNA or gDNA derived from T cells, B-cell-depleted T cells, or PBMCs.

Generated by immunoSEQ multiplex PCR, the TCRdb table keeps only in-frame clones and is missing some. This sample carries tens of thousands of clones, under 90% of them seen once, and the ten largest clones take roughly 8.8%. There are 15 residues in the CDR3. The germline CDR1 and CDR2 sequences are MNHEY and SVGAGI. Losses at the gene ends were 0 bases for V and 10 bases for J; bases not matched to a gene: 6. The chain employs TRBV6-5 and TRBJ2-1, with TRBD2 matching 10 bases. Sequencing input: peripheral blood. This TCR was recovered from a man aged 55-75 years with acute or convalescent COVID-19. The CDR3 bases are TGTGCCAGCAGTTACTCGACCGGGACTAGCGTCGAGCAGTTCTTC. Translating gives CASSYSTGTSVEQFF.